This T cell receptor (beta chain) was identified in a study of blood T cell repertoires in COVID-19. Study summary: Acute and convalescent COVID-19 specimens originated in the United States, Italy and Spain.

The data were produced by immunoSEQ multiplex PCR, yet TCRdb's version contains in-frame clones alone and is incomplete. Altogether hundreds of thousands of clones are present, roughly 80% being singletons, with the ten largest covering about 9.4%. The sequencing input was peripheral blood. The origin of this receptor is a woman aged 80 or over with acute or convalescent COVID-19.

This chain's CDR3 is CASSQDQGLKNSPLHF. The CDR3 DNA sequence: TGCGCCAGCAGCCAAGATCAGGGGTTAAAGAATTCACCCCTCCACTTT. This sequence joins TRBV4-3 and TRBJ1-6; tentative D call: TRBD1 (6 bases). Germline CDR1 and CDR2: LGHNA and YSLEER. This CDR3 spans 16 amino acids. V was trimmed by 0 bases and J by 7 bases, leaving 13 bases between them.